Included here is one TCR beta chain sequence, with context. What it binds is unknown. The read finishes 3 residues shy of the CDR3 end, and the germline J gene is used to complete it. The method was immunoSEQ multiplex PCR; TCRdb's version includes in-frame clones alone and lacks a portion of them. This sample's table reports about 39,000 clones. Germline CDR1 reads SGHVS; CDR2 reads FNYEAQ. The CDR3 length is 16 residues. Trimming pared 2 bases from V and 2 bases from J, leaving 13 bases between. The data were obtained in a study of T cells in women clearing cervical HPV infection. Study context: Control women cleared a single incident HPV16 infection within 12 months.

Study results and caveats: CIN3+ cases had significantly higher TCR repertoire richness than controls, but evenness did not differ. Cases carried less TRBV6-7 than controls: around 0.11% versus 0.15%.

Material: blood buffy coat. The V gene is TRBV7-6, the J gene TRBJ1-3, with D tentatively TRBD1 (6 bases). The clonotype was recovered from a woman between 18 and 69 years old with a cervical HPV16 infection that either progressed to CIN3+ or cleared (not recorded which). The CDR3 region is CASSLKSSGAGNTIYF. Partial CDR3 DNA: TGTGCCAGCAGCTTAAAGTCGTCAGGGGCTGGAAACACC.